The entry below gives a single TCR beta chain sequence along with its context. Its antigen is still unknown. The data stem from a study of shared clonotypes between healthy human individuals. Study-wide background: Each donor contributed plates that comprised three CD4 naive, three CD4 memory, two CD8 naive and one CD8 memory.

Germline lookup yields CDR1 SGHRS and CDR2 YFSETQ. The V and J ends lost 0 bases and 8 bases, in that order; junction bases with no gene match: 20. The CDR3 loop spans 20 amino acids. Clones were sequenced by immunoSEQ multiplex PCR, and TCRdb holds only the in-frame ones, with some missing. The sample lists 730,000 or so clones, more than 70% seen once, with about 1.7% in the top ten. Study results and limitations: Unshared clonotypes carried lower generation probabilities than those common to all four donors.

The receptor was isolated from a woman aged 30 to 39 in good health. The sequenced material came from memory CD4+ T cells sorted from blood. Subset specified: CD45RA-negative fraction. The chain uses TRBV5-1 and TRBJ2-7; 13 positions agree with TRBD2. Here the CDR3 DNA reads TGCGCCAGCAGCTTGGGCGAGGGGGGACTAGCGGGATCTCGGGCGGGTAAGCAGTACTTC. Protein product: CASSLGEGGLAGSRAGKQYF. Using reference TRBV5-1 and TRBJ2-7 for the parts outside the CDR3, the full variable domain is KAGVTQTPRYLIKTRGQQVTLSCSPISGHRSVSWYQQTPGQGLQFLFEYFSETQRNKGNFPGRFSGRQFSNSRSEMNVSTLELGDSALYLCASSLGEGGLAGSRAGKQYFGPGTRLTVT.